These T cell receptor beta chains were read from a single sample in a study of cytomegalovirus exposure and HLA in healthy donors. Libraries were prepared by immunoSEQ multiplex PCR; TCRdb keeps only in-frame clonotypes and omits some of them. The sample lists tens of thousands of clones, about 96% occurring once. Sequencing was carried out using PBMCs. The receptors stem from a man younger than 35 in good health and CMV-seronegative. Both conserved end residues are trimmed from each CDR3.

v_gene,j_gene,CDR3aa
TRBV29-1,TRBJ1-1,SARGTGMNTEAF
TRBV7-6,TRBJ2-5,ASSPLQGAKETQY
TRBV9,TRBJ2-5,ASSVGLVETQY
TRBV27,TRBJ1-1,ASSPQGETEAF
TRBV15,TRBJ1-2,ATSREGVNPYGYT
TRBV6-5,TRBJ2-1,ASTRGPLYNEQF
TRBV2,TRBJ1-6,ASSEMVRGLSPLH
TRBV7-9,TRBJ1-5,ASSEESQPQH
TRBV27,TRBJ1-1,ASSSAWGRGTEAF
TRBV19,TRBJ1-2,ASSIRTGLSNYGYT
TRBV4-1,TRBJ2-3,ASSHRDTDTQY
TRBV19,TRBJ2-7,ASSVRDRGYEQY
TRBV27,TRBJ2-7,ASSNTGDYEQY
TRBV29-1,TRBJ1-4,SVERQGSREKLF
TRBV2,TRBJ1-5,ASRDTLGNQPQH
TRBV28,TRBJ2-2,ASSLLQGSGELF
TRBV2,TRBJ2-2,ASSGSGAGGTGELF
TRBV10-3,TRBJ2-2,AGGRESSTGELF
TRBV5-4,TRBJ1-1,ASSFDRARAF
TRBV11-2,TRBJ1-2,ANSLDRADGYT
TRBV6-5,TRBJ2-7,ASAERKAINEQY
TRBV15,TRBJ1-1,ATSRDRQGRTEAF
TRBV2,TRBJ1-2,ASSESGHRDVYT
TRBV19,TRBJ2-7,ASSLPGLGGYEQY
TRBV14,TRBJ1-2,ASSQDRVAGEAGYT
TRBV28,TRBJ1-6,ASTSNFGSPLH
TRBV5-4,TRBJ2-1,ASSLGLAGGGEQF
TRBV11-2,TRBJ2-7,ASSSPGQGDEQY
TRBV7-9,TRBJ2-2,ASNSVRGPSNTGELF
TRBV4-1,TRBJ2-2,ASSPRDRATGELF
TRBV19,TRBJ2-3,ASSLRDRGTDTQY
TRBV5-1,TRBJ2-1,ASSYETGTGGVNEQF
TRBV5-3,TRBJ1-5,ARRDRGQPQH
TRBV28,TRBJ1-2,ASSFDLRGDSYGYT
TRBV7-9,TRBJ2-2,ASSFGQGNTGELF
TRBV11-2,TRBJ1-1,ASSLVSTVDNEAF
TRBV11-2,TRBJ1-2,ASSSNHGYGYT
TRBV7-9,TRBJ2-3,ASSLGRGHTDTQY
TRBV27,TRBJ2-1,ASTSLDRGEQF
TRBV11-2,TRBJ2-7,ASSLEIGTRIGGSYEQY
TRBV6-4,TRBJ1-5,ASSRQFQVNQPQH